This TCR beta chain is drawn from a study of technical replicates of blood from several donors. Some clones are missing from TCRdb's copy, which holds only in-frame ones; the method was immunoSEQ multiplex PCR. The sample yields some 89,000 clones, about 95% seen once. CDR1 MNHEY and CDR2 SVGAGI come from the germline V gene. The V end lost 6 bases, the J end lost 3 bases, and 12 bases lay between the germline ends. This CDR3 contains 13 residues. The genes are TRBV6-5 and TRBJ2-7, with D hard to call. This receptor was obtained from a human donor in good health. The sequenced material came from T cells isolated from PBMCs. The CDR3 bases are TGTGCCAGCAGCGTGAGTGATTACTACGAGCAGTACTTC. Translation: CASSVSDYYEQYF.